These 11 T cell receptor beta chains were sequenced from one sample in a study of PD-1 blockade in classical Hodgkin lymphoma. The assay was immunoSEQ multiplex PCR, and TCRdb's table has in-frame clones only and misses some. This table has 30,000 to 35,000 clones, 75% to 85% appearing once. All patients relapsed after autologous stem cell transplantation, and brentuximab vedotin exposure varied. The source material was peripheral blood mononuclear cells (PBMCs), sampled at baseline. The receptors derive from a human donor with classical Hodgkin lymphoma.

In regard to this clone: Other nucleotide sequences in the sample specify the same CDR3. J is TRBJ1-2 and V is TRBV18, with 7 bases that match TRBD1. Germline trimming cut 2 bases from V and 4 bases from J; bases unmatched to any gene: 4. Germline CDR1 reads KGHSH; CDR2 reads LQKENI. The CDR3 extends over 14 amino acids. The CDR3 spells CASSPGDRVYGYTF. The DNA for the CDR3 is TGTGCCAGCTCACCAGGGGACAGAGTCTATGGCTACACCTTC.

This chain joins TRBV6-1 and TRBJ2-5; TRBD2 agrees at 11 bases. Germline values: CDR1 MNHNS, CDR2 SASEGT. J lost 5 bases, V lost 4 bases, and 9 bases had no gene match. This CDR3 contains 16 residues. The CDR3 protein is CASSVSGGAVGETQYF. In DNA form, the CDR3 reads TGTGCCAGCAGTGTTAGCGGGGGGGCAGTCGGGGAGACCCAGTACTTC.

This chain uses TRBV7-2 with TRBJ1-1, with 8 bases aligning to TRBD1. The CDR3 runs 14 residues. With V trimmed by 5 bases and J by 3 bases, 5 bases remained unmatched. The germline CDR1 and CDR2 sequences are SGHTA and FQGNSA. The CDR3 DNA reads as TGTGCCAGCAGCCTCTTGACAGGGGACACTGAAGCTTTCTTT. Its protein product is CASSLLTGDTEAFF.

The V and J genes are TRBV27 and TRBJ2-1, with D hard to call. The ends were cut back, 3 bases at V and 0 bases at J, with 6 bases in the middle. The germline V gene encodes CDR1 MNHEY and CDR2 SMNVEV (reference sequence). The CDR3 covers 14 residues. The CDR3 nucleotides read TGTGCCAGCAGTTTCGAGAGCTCCTACAATGAGCAGTTCTTC. Translating gives CASSFESSYNEQFF.

The chain uses TRBV27 and TRBJ1-6; no definite D call. Germline V gene data show CDR1 as MNHEY and CDR2 as SMNVEV (reference sequence). This CDR3 is built from 17 residues. V was trimmed by 5 bases and J by 0 bases, leaving 14 bases between them. CDR3 sequence: CASSPRPESSYNSPLHF. In nucleotides, the CDR3 is TGTGCCAGCAGTCCCCGGCCGGAGAGCTCCTATAATTCACCCCTCCACTTT.

The chain recombines TRBV19 with TRBJ1-5, with TRBD1 matching over 7 bases. The V gene's germline CDR1 is LNHDA and CDR2 SQIVND (reference sequence). J gave up 0 bases and V 6 bases, and 11 bases lay outside the gene matches. The CDR3 has 17 amino acids. CDR3 bases: TGTGCCAGTAGCCCACGGACAGGTACCTATAGCAATCAGCCCCAGCATTTT. This translates into CASSPRTGTYSNQPQHF.

This clone was found a few times. The chain has TRBV19 and TRBJ1-5; the D gene is possibly TRBD1 (5 bases). CDR1 is LNHDA and CDR2 is SQIVND in the germline V gene (reference sequence). The CDR3 totals 15 residues. V lost 5 bases to trimming and J lost 0 bases, with 11 bases between them. CDR3 loop: CASSPWGISNQPQHF. The CDR3 DNA sequence: TGTGCCAGTAGTCCTTGGGGGATTAGCAATCAGCCCCAGCATTTT.

This clone was found a few times. This rearrangement joins TRBV5-3 to TRBJ1-1; D is ambiguous. TRBV5-3 is given ORF status, its function remaining uncertain. This CDR3 is built from 18 residues. V was pared by 1 base and J by 1 base, with 20 bases between. The CDR3 DNA follows: TGTGCCAGAAGCTTGCGGGAGGGTATGGAGGGTAGGAACACTGAAGCTTTCTTT. Translating gives CARSLREGMEGRNTEAFF.

The gene calls are TRBV18 and TRBJ2-7; 7 bases are a match to TRBD2. The CDR3 totals 14 residues. Germline V CDR1 and CDR2: KGHSH, LQKENI. V shed 5 bases and J 2 bases; nucleotides not matched to a gene: 6. The CDR3 sequence is CASSVTSETYEQYF. CDR3 nucleotide sequence: TGTGCCAGCTCAGTTACTAGCGAGACCTACGAGCAGTACTTC. Supplemented by reference TRBV18 and TRBJ2-7, the full variable domain reads NAGVMQNPRHLVRRRGQEARLRCSPMKGHSHVYWYRQLPEEGLKFMVYLQKENIIDESGMPKERFSAEFPKEGPSILRIQQVVRGDSAAYFCASSVTSETYEQYFGPGTRLTVT.

The chain carries TRBV15 and TRBJ1-2, with TRBD1 as a possible D gene (6 bases). Per germline, CDR1 LNHNV and CDR2 YYDKDF (reference sequence). The CDR3 covers 15 residues. Between the trimmed V and J ends, which lost 1 base and 1 base, there was a span of 10 bases. The DNA for the CDR3 is TGTGCCACCAGCAGAGCAGGGGCCTATAACTATGGCTACACCTTC. Protein product: CATSRAGAYNYGYTF.

The chain links TRBV5-4 to TRBJ2-1; D unresolved. Germline V gene data show CDR1 as SGHNT and CDR2 as YYREEE (reference sequence). Trimming left V 5 bases short and J 0 bases short, with 12 bases between. The CDR3 is made up of 15 amino acids. The DNA for the CDR3 is TGTGCCAGCAGTCAAGCGTCGAGCTCCTACAATGAGCAGTTCTTC. Amino acids: CASSQASSSYNEQFF. The complete variable domain, with remaining parts taken from reference TRBV5-4 and TRBJ2-1, reads ETGVTQSPTHLIKTRGQQVTLRCSSQSGHNTVSWYQQALGQGPQFIFQYYREEENGRGNFPPRFSGLQFPNYSSELNVNALELDDSALYLCASSQASSSYNEQFFGPGTRLTVL.